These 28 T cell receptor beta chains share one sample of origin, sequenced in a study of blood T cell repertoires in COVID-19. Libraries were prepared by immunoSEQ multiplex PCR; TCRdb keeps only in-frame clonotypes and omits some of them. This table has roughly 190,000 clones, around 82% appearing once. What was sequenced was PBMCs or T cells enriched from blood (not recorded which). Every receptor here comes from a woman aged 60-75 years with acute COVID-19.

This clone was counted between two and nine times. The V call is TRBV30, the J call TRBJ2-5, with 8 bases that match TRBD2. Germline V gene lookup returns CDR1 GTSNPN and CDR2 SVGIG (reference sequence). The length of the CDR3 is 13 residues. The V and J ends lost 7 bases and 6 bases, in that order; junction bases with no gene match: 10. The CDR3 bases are TGTGCCTCGGGACTAGAGAAACGACAGACCCAGTACTTC. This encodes CASGLEKRQTQYF.

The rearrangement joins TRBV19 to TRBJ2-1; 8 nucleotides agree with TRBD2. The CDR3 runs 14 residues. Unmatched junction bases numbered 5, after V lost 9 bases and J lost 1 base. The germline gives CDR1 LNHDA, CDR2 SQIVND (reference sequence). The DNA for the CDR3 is TGTGCCAGCTCGGGACTAGGATCCTACAATGAGCAGTTCTTC. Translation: CASSGLGSYNEQFF.

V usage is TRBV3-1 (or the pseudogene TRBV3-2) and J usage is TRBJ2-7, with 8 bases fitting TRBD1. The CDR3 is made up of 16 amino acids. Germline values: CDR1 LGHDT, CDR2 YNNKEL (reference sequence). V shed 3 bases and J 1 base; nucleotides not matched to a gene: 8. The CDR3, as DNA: TGTGCCAGCAGCCAGTGCCCCGGACAGGGTTCCTACGAGCAGTACGTC. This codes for CASSQCPGQGSYEQYV.

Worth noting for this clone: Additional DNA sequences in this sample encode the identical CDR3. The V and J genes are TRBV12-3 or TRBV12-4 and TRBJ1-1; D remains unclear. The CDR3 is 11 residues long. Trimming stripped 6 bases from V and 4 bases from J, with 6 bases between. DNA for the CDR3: TGTGCCAGCAGCCGAGGCACTGAAGCTTTCTTT. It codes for CASSRGTEAFF.

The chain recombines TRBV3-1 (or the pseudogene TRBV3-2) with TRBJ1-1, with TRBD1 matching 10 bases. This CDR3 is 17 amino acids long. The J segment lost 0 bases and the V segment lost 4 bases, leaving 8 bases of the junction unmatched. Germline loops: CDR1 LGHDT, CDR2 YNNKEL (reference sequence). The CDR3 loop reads CASSPWTGGELNTEAFF. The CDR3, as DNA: TGTGCCAGCAGCCCCTGGACAGGGGGTGAACTGAACACTGAAGCTTTCTTT.

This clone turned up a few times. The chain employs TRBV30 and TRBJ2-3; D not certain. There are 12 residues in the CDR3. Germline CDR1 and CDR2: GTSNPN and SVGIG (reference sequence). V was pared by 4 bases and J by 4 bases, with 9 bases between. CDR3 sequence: CAWISAPDTQYF. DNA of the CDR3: TGTGCCTGGATTTCAGCGCCAGATACGCAGTATTTT.

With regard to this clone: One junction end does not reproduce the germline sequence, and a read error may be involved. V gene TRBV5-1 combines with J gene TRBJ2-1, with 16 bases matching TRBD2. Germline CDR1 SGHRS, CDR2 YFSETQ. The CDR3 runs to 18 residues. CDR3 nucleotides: TGCGCCAGCAGTTTGGGACTAGCGGGAGGGCCAAAGGGGAATGAGCAGTTCTTC. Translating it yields CASSLGLAGGPKGNEQFF.

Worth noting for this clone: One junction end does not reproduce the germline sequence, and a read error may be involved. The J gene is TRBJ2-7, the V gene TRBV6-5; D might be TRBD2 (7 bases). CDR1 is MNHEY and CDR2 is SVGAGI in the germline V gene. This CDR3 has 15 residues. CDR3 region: CASSYSRGGEYERYF. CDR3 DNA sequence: TGTGCCAGCAGTTACTCGAGGGGGGGCGAATACGAGCGGTACTTC.

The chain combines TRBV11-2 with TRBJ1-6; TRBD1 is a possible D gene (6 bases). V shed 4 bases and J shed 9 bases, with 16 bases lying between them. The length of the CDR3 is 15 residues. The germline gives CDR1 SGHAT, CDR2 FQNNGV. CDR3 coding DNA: TGTGCCAGCAGCTGGGCCGGGACATCTATTTCACCCCTCCACTTT. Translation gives CASSWAGTSISPLHF.

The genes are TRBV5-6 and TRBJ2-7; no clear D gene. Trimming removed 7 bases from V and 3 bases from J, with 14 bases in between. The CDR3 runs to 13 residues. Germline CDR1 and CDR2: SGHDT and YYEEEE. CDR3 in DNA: TGTGCCAGCGGTCCACCAAACAGCTACGAGCAGTACGTC. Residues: CASGPPNSYEQYV.

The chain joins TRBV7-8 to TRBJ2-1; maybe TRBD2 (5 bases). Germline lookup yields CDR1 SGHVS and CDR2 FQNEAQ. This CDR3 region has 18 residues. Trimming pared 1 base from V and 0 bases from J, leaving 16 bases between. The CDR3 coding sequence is TGTGCCAGCAGCTTAGGTAATGTAGCGATAAGCTCCTACAATGAGCAGTTCTTC. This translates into CASSLGNVAISSYNEQFF.

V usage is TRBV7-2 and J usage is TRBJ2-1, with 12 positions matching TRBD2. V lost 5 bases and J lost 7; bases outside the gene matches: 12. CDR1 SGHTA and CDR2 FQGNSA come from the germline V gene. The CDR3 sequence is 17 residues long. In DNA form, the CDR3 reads TGTGCCAGCAGCCGGAGACTAGCGGGGGCCCTTCTGAATGAGCAGTTCTTC. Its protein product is CASSRRLAGALLNEQFF. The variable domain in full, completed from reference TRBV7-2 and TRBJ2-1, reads GAGVSQSPSNKVTEKGKDVELRCDPISGHTALYWYRQSLGQGLEFLIYFQGNSAPDKSGLPSDRFSAERTGGSVSTLTIQRTQQEDSAVYLCASSRRLAGALLNEQFFGPGTRLTVL.

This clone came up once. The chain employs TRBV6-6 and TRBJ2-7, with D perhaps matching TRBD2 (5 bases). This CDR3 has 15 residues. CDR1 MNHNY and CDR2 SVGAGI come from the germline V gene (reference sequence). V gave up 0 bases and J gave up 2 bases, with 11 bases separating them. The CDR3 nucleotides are TGTGCCAGCAGTTACTCGAGGACTGAGGCCTACGAGCAGTACTTC. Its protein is CASSYSRTEAYEQYF.

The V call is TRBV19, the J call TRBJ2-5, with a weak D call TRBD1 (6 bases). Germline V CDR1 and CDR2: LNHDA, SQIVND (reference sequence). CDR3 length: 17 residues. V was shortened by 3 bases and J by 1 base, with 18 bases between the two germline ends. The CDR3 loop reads CASSISVRQGSQETQYF. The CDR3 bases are TGTGCCAGTAGTATTTCGGTTAGGCAGGGGAGCCAAGAGACCCAGTACTTC.

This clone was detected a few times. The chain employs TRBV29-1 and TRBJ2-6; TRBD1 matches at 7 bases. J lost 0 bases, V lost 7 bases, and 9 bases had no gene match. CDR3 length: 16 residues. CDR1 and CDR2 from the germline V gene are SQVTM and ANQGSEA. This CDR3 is CSDDRVEDSGANVLTF. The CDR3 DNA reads TGCAGCGACGACAGGGTCGAGGACTCTGGGGCCAACGTCCTGACTTTC.

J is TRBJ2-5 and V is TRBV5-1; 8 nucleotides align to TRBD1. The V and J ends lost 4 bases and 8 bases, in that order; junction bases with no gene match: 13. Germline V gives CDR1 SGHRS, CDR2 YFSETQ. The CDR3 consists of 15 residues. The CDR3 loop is CASSTGGSLGVTQYF. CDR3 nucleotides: TGCGCCAGCAGCACAGGGGGGAGCCTGGGAGTTACCCAGTACTTC.

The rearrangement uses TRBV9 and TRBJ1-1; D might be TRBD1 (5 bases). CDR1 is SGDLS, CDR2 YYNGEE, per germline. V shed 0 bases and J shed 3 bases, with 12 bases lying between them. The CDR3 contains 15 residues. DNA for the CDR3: TGTGCCAGCAGCGTAGATCAGGGTACGGACACTGAAGCTTTCTTT. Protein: CASSVDQGTDTEAFF.

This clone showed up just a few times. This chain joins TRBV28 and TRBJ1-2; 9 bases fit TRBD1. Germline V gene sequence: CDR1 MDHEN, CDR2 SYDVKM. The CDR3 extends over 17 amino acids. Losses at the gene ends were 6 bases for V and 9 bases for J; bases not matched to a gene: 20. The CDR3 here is CASRLSGTGSVLNRYTF. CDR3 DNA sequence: TGTGCCAGCAGACTTTCGGGGACAGGGTCGGTGTTGAATCGCTACACCTTC.

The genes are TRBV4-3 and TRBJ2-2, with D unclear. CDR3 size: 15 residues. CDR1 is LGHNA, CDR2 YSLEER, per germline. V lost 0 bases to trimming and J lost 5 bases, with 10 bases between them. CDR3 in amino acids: CASSQDMLFTGELFF. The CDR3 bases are TGCGCCAGCAGCCAAGATATGTTGTTTACCGGGGAGCTGTTTTTT.

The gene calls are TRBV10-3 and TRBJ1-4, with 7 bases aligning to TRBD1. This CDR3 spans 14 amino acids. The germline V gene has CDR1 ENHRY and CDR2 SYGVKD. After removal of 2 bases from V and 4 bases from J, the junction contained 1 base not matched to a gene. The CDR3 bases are TGTGCCATCAGTGAGGGGACAGTTAATGAAAAACTGTTTTTT. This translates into CAISEGTVNEKLFF.

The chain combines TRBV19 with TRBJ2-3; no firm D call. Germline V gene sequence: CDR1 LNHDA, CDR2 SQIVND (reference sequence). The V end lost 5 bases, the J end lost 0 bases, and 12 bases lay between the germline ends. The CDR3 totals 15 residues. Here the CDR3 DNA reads TGTGCCAGTAGTGCCGCCTCCGGTAGCACAGATACGCAGTATTTT. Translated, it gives CASSAASGSTDTQYF.

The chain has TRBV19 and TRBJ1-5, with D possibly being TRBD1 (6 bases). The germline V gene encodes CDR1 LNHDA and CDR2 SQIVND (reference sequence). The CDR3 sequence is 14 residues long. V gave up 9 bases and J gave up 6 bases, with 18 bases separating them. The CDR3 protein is CASHRGGAGQPQHF. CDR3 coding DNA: TGTGCCAGCCATAGGGGGGGGGCAGGTCAGCCCCAGCATTTT. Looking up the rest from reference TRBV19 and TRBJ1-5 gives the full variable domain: DGGITQSPKYLFRKEGQNVTLSCEQNLNHDAMYWYRQDPGQGLRLIYYSQIVNDFQKGDIAEGYSVSREKKESFPLTVTSAQKNPTAFYLCASHRGGAGQPQHFGDGTRLSIL.

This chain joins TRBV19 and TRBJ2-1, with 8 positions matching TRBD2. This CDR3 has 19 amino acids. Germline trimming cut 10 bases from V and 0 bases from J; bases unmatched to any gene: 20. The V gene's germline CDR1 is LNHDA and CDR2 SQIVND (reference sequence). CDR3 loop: CATLPDTPAGASSYNEQFF. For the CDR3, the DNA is TGTGCCACCTTGCCCGATACTCCAGCGGGAGCAAGCTCCTACAATGAGCAGTTCTTC.

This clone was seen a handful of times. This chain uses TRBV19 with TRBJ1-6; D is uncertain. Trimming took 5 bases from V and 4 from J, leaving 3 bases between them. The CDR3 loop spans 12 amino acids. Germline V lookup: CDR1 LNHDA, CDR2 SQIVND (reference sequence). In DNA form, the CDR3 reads TGTGCCAGTAGTTCTTATAATTCACCCCTCCACTTT. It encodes CASSSYNSPLHF.

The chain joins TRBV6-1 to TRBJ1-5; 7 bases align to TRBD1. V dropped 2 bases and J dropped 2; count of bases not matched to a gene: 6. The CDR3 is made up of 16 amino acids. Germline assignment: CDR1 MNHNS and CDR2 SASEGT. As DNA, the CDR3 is TGTGCCAGCAGTGAACACAGGGGAAGTGGCAATCAGCCCCAGCATTTT. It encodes CASSEHRGSGNQPQHF.

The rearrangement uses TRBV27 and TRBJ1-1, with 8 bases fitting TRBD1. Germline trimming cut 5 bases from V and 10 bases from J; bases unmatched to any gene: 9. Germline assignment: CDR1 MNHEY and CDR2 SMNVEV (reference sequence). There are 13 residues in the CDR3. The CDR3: CASSPGQGGTAFF. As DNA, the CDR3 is TGTGCCAGCAGTCCAGGACAGGGAGGGACAGCTTTCTTT.

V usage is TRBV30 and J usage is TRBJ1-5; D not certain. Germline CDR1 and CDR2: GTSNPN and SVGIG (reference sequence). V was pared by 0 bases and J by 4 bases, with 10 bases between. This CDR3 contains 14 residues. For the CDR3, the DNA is TGTGCCTGGAGTGTAAAACAGAAAAATCAGCCCCAGCATTTT. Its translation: CAWSVKQKNQPQHF.

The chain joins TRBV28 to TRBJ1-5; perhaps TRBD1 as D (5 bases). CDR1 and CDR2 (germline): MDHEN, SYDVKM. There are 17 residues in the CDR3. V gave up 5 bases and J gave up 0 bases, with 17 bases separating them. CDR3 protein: CASSPRQTYLSNQPQHF. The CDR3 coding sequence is TGTGCCAGCAGTCCCAGACAGACCTATCTTAGCAATCAGCCCCAGCATTTT.